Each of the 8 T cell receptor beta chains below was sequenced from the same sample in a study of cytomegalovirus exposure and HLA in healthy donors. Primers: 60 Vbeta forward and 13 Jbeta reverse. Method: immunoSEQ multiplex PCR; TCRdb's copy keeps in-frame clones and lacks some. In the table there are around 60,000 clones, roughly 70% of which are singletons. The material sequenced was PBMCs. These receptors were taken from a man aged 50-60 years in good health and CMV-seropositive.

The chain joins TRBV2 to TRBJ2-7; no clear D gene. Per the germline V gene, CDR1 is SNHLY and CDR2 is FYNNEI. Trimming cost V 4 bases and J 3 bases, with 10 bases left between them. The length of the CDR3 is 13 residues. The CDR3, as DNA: TGTGCCAGCAGTGCTTTGGTGAGCTACGAGCAGTACTTC. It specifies CASSALVSYEQYF.

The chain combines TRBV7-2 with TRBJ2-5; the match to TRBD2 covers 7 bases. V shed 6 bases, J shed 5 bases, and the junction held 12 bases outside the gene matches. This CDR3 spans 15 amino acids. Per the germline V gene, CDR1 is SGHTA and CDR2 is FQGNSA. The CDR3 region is CASRRSAGVGETQYF. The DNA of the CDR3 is TGTGCCAGCAGGAGAAGCGCGGGAGTCGGTGAGACCCAGTACTTC.

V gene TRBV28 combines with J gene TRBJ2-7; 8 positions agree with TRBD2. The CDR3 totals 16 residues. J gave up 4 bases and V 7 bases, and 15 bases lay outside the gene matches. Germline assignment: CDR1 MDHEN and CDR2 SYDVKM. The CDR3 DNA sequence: TGTGCCAGCACCCCAGCAGGAGTAATAGCGGGGTACGAGCAGTACTTC. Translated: CASTPAGVIAGYEQYF.

The CDR3 reads CASTTRRAEGYTF. CDR3 in DNA: TGTGCCAGCACCACGAGGCGGGCAGAAGGCTACACCTTC. The chain couples TRBV6-1 to TRBJ1-2; no clear D. The CDR3 spans 13 residues. Germline V gene data show CDR1 as MNHNS and CDR2 as SASEGT. Trimming took 7 bases from V and 8 from J, leaving 17 bases between them.

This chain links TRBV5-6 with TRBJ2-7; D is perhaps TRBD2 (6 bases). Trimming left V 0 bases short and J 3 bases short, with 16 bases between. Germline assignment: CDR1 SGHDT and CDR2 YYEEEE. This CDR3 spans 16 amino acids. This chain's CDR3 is CASSLGGGYVVYEQYF. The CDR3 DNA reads TGTGCCAGCAGCTTGGGTGGAGGGTACGTGGTCTACGAGCAGTACTTC. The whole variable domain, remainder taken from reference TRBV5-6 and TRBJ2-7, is DAGVTQSPTHLIKTRGQQVTLRCSPKSGHDTVSWYQQALGQGPQFIFQYYEEEERQRGNFPDRFSGHQFPNYSSELNVNALLLGDSALYLCASSLGGGYVVYEQYFGPGTRLTVT.

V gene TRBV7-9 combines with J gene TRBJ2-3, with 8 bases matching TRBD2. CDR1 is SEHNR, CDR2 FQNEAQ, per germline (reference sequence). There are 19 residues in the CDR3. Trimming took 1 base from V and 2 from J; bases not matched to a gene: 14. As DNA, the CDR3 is TGTGCCAGCAGCTTAGGATCGGGGTGGCGGGGGGTTTACACAGATACGCAGTATTTT. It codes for CASSLGSGWRGVYTDTQYF.

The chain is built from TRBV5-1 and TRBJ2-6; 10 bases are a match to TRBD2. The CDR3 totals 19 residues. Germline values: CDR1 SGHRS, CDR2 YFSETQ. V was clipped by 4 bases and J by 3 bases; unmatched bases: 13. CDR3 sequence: CASSISGRSPNSGANVLTF. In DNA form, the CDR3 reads TGCGCCAGCAGCATTAGCGGGAGGAGTCCCAACAGTGGGGCCAACGTCCTGACTTTC.

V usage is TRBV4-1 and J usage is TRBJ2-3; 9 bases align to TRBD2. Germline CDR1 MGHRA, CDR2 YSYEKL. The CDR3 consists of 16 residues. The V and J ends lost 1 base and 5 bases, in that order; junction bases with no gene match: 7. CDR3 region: CASSQVAGGPKDTQYF. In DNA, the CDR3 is TGCGCCAGCAGCCAAGTGGCGGGGGGGCCGAAAGATACGCAGTATTTT.